The 29 T cell receptor beta chains listed next were all sequenced from one sample in a study of cytomegalovirus exposure and HLA in healthy donors. Data came from immunoSEQ multiplex PCR; TCRdb stores just in-frame clones and leaves some out. The repertoire has around 130,000 clones, roughly 86% of them found once; the top ten carry around 3.3%. The sample taken for sequencing was PBMCs. These receptors were collected from a man between 25 and 39 years old in good health and CMV-seronegative.

The chain is built from TRBV6-5 and TRBJ2-5; 8 bases map to TRBD1. With 0 bases clipped from V and 5 bases from J, the junction kept 8 bases outside the gene matches. This CDR3 has 16 residues. The germline V gene has CDR1 MNHEY and CDR2 SVGAGI. The CDR3 spells CASSYSRTGMRETQYF. The CDR3 coding sequence is TGTGCCAGCAGTTACTCGCGGACAGGGATGCGTGAGACCCAGTACTTC.

This chain links TRBV11-2 with TRBJ1-3; D not certain. This CDR3 is 13 amino acids long. Trimming stripped 7 bases from V and 0 bases from J, with 7 bases between. CDR1 is SGHAT, CDR2 FQNNGV, per germline. CDR3 DNA: TGTGCCAGCACTATAAACTCTGGAAACACCATATATTTT. Translated: CASTINSGNTIYF.

The rearrangement uses TRBV5-4 and TRBJ1-4; 7 bases are a match to TRBD1. Germline CDR1 and CDR2: SGHNT and YYREEE (reference sequence). Trimming at V came to 4 bases and at J to 5 bases, leaving 8 bases not matched to a gene. The length of the CDR3 is 15 residues. In DNA form, the CDR3 reads TGTGCCAGCAGCCCAAGGACAGGAAGGAATGAAAAACTGTTTTTT. Translated: CASSPRTGRNEKLFF.

In DNA form, the CDR3 reads TGTGCCAGTAGTCCCGGTCGCATACCAATTGAAAAACTGTTTTTT. Its protein is CASSPGRIPIEKLFF. The chain has TRBV19 and TRBJ1-4; D ambiguous. Trimming removed 5 bases at V and 7 bases at J, with 17 bases between. In germline, CDR1 is LNHDA, CDR2 SQIVND (reference sequence). This CDR3 comprises 15 residues.

V is TRBV7-9 and J is TRBJ1-4, with 10 bases that match TRBD1. V lost 3 bases to trimming and J lost 8 bases; unmatched junction nucleotides: 6. The CDR3 extends over 15 amino acids. Germline CDR1 SEHNR, CDR2 FQNEAQ (reference sequence). CDR3 in amino acids: CASSFDRGRREKLFF. DNA of the CDR3: TGTGCCAGCAGCTTCGACAGGGGGCGTAGAGAAAAACTGTTTTTT. Complete variable domain (other parts from reference TRBV7-9 and TRBJ1-4): DTGVSQNPRHKITKRGQNVTFRCDPISEHNRLYWYRQTLGQGPEFLTYFQNEAQLEKSRLLSDRFSAERPKGSFSTLEIQRTEQGDSAMYLCASSFDRGRREKLFFGSGTQLSVL.

The chain joins TRBV7-6 to TRBJ2-1, with D tentatively TRBD1 (5 bases). The germline gives CDR1 SGHVS, CDR2 FNYEAQ. V lost 5 bases, J lost 6 bases, and 11 bases lay in between. The CDR3 extends over 13 amino acids. CDR3 protein: CASSATEGNEQFF. The CDR3 DNA reads as TGTGCCAGCAGCGCGACAGAAGGCAATGAGCAGTTCTTC.

The chain is built from TRBV11-1 and TRBJ1-6, with D maybe TRBD1 (6 bases). The CDR3 loop spans 16 amino acids. V shed 0 bases and J shed 9 bases, with 15 bases lying between them. Germline assignment: CDR1 SGHAT and CDR2 FQDESV (reference sequence). The CDR3 loop is CASSLARHRVVSPLHF. The CDR3 bases are TGTGCCAGCAGCTTAGCGCGTCACAGGGTGGTTTCACCCCTCCACTTT.

The CDR3 reads CASSPTDGYEQYF. The CDR3 DNA reads as TGTGCCAGCAGCCCAACAGACGGTTACGAGCAGTACTTC. The rearrangement links TRBV9 to TRBJ2-7; D ambiguous. The CDR3 has 13 residues. With 4 bases removed from V and 4 bases from J, the gap between germline ends came to 12 bases. CDR1 and CDR2 (germline): SGDLS, YYNGEE.

This clone was picked up a small number of times. The genes are TRBV11-2 and TRBJ2-7; D might be TRBD2 (5 bases). The CDR3 is 14 residues long. V lost 5 bases and J lost 6, with 17 bases in between. From germline, CDR1 is SGHAT and CDR2 FQNNGV. The CDR3: CASSHPSLGAEQYF. The CDR3 bases are TGTGCCAGCAGCCACCCCTCTTTGGGAGCCGAGCAGTACTTC.

The J gene is TRBJ2-1, the V gene TRBV4-1, with 12 bases aligning to TRBD1. The CDR3 has 16 residues. Germline assignment: CDR1 MGHRA and CDR2 YSYEKL. V was pared by 4 bases and J by 4 bases, with 5 bases of the junction left unmatched. Here the CDR3 reads CASSPPGQGAYNEQFF. DNA of the CDR3: TGCGCCAGCAGCCCCCCGGGACAGGGGGCTTACAATGAGCAGTTCTTC.

This chain links TRBV18 with TRBJ1-2; 7 nucleotides agree with TRBD1. The J segment lost 3 bases and the V segment lost 3 bases, leaving 7 bases of the junction unmatched. Germline CDR1 is KGHSH and CDR2 is LQKENI. There are 15 residues in the CDR3. The CDR3 sequence is CASSPRQGGDYGYTF. The CDR3 DNA is TGTGCCAGCTCACCCCGACAGGGCGGTGACTATGGCTACACCTTC.

The CDR3 reads CASSQDRGSGNGGQPQHF. CDR3 DNA sequence: TGCGCCAGCAGCCAAGACCGGGGGTCAGGGAACGGGGGACAGCCCCAGCATTTT. The rearrangement joins TRBV4-3 to TRBJ1-5; TRBD1 might be the D (5 bases). The germline gives CDR1 LGHNA, CDR2 YSLEER. V lost 0 bases, J lost 7 bases, and 22 bases lay in between. The CDR3 is made up of 18 amino acids.

The CDR3 DNA reads TGTGCCAGCAGCCTGGGGGCGAATGAGCAGTTCTTC. Its translation: CASSLGANEQFF. The rearrangement uses TRBV9 and TRBJ2-1; D is possibly TRBD1 (6 bases). Per the germline V gene, CDR1 is SGDLS and CDR2 is YYNGEE. The germline V and J ends were trimmed by 4 bases and 7 bases, with 9 bases remaining between them. This CDR3 spans 12 amino acids.

Written as DNA, the CDR3 is TGCGCCAGCAGCGGGGTAGTGGGCCTAGCGGAGCGAGGGCAGTTCTTC. Its protein product is CASSGVVGLAERGQFF. The V call is TRBV5-1, the J call TRBJ2-1, with 7 positions matching TRBD2. CDR1 and CDR2 (germline): SGHRS, YFSETQ. This CDR3 contains 16 residues. J lost 12 bases, V lost 4 bases, and 19 bases had no gene match.

The rearrangement uses TRBV11-2 and TRBJ2-1; D is possibly TRBD2 (6 bases). The CDR3 spans 15 residues. Trimming cost V 4 bases and J 3 bases, with 13 bases left between them. Germline CDR1 SGHAT, CDR2 FQNNGV. The CDR3, as DNA: TGTGCCAGCAGCTACTTAGGAGGGGACTACAATGAGCAGTTCTTC. It is translated as CASSYLGGDYNEQFF.

The CDR3 DNA reads TGTGCCAGCAGCAGATCTAGAGCAGATACGCAGTATTTT. Translation gives CASSRSRADTQYF. The rearrangement joins TRBV7-7 to TRBJ2-3; D gene unclear. CDR1 SSHAT and CDR2 FNYEAQ come from the germline V gene (reference sequence). The CDR3 is 13 amino acids. Between the trimmed V and J ends, which lost 5 bases and 4 bases, there was a span of 10 bases.

The sample holds one count of this clone. The gene calls are TRBV7-8 and TRBJ2-7; D gene ambiguous. The CDR3 is 13 amino acids. Trimming cost V 0 bases and J 5 bases, with 8 bases left between them. From germline, CDR1 is SGHVS and CDR2 FQNEAQ. DNA for the CDR3: TGTGCCAGCAGCTTAGCGAACACCCACGAGCAGTACTTC. Translation gives CASSLANTHEQYF.

J is TRBJ2-7 and V is TRBV11-2; 16 bases are a match to TRBD2. V was clipped by 3 bases and J by 5 bases; unmatched bases: 4. From germline, CDR1 is SGHAT and CDR2 FQNNGV. This CDR3 region has 16 residues. CDR3 nucleotides: TGTGCCAGCAGCTTGGGACTAGCGGGGGGGCTAGACGAGCAGTACTTC. Encoded protein: CASSLGLAGGLDEQYF.

The gene calls are TRBV10-3 and TRBJ2-7; 9 bases match TRBD1. J lost 5 bases, V lost 1 base, and 3 bases had no gene match. Germline CDR1 and CDR2: ENHRY and SYGVKD. The CDR3 has 14 residues. The CDR3 spells CAISEFGQGNEQYF. The CDR3 DNA is TGTGCCATCAGTGAGTTTGGACAGGGGAACGAGCAGTACTTC.

The chain recombines TRBV19 with TRBJ1-2; 7 bases agree with TRBD1. Germline lookup yields CDR1 LNHDA and CDR2 SQIVND (reference sequence). The CDR3 has 14 residues. V shed 6 bases and J 3 bases; nucleotides not matched to a gene: 7. The CDR3 loop reads CASRPQGGDYGYTF. DNA of the CDR3: TGTGCCAGTAGACCCCAGGGGGGAGACTATGGCTACACCTTC.

Written as DNA, the CDR3 is TGTGCCAGTAGTATTGGGGCAGGCAATCAGCCCCAGCATTTT. Protein sequence: CASSIGAGNQPQHF. This chain joins TRBV19 and TRBJ1-5, with a tentative D call TRBD1 (5 bases). The germline V gene has CDR1 LNHDA and CDR2 SQIVND (reference sequence). V dropped 3 bases and J dropped 2 bases, with 8 bases sitting between them. The CDR3 runs 14 residues.

This clone was seen a handful of times. The rearrangement uses TRBV15 and TRBJ2-6; unclear D gene. V lost 0 bases and J 4 bases, leaving 10 bases between the germline ends. This CDR3 region has 16 residues. Germline CDR1 is LNHNV and CDR2 is YYDKDF (reference sequence). The CDR3 sequence is CATSRDSGGGANVLTF. The CDR3 DNA reads TGTGCCACCAGCAGAGATTCAGGTGGCGGGGCCAACGTCCTGACTTTC.

V and J are TRBV18 and TRBJ2-7; tentatively, D is TRBD1 (5 bases). This CDR3 region has 16 residues. Trimming pared 3 bases from V and 1 base from J, leaving 16 bases between. Germline CDR1 is KGHSH and CDR2 is LQKENI. The CDR3 here is CASSPTNGRTSYEQYF. The CDR3 region has the DNA TGTGCCAGCTCACCTACCAACGGACGGACATCCTACGAGCAGTACTTC. Together with reference TRBV18 and TRBJ2-7, the CDR3 gives the full variable domain: NAGVMQNPRHLVRRRGQEARLRCSPMKGHSHVYWYRQLPEEGLKFMVYLQKENIIDESGMPKERFSAEFPKEGPSILRIQQVVRGDSAAYFCASSPTNGRTSYEQYFGPGTRLTVT.

This chain connects TRBV7-5 to TRBJ1-5; TRBD1 is the table's D call, not checked against the DNA. TRBV7-5 is reported as a pseudogene. The CDR3 has 15 amino acids. The CDR3 DNA is TGTGTCAGAAGCCCAAGGGACATTGGCAATCAGCCCCAGCATTTT. Protein sequence: CVRSPRDIGNQPQHF.

This chain connects TRBV20-1 to TRBJ1-2; D is ambiguous. This CDR3 has 11 residues. V was shortened by 3 bases and J by 5 bases, with 7 bases between the two germline ends. The germline gives CDR1 DFQATT, CDR2 SNEGSKA (reference sequence). CDR3 coding DNA: TGCAGTGCTAGTGCGGGTTATGGCTACACCTTC. This gives the protein CSASAGYGYTF.

This chain connects TRBV2 to TRBJ1-5, with TRBD1 identical over 8 bases. Germline CDR1 and CDR2: SNHLY and FYNNEI. The V segment lost 7 bases and the J segment 4 bases; nucleotides outside the gene matches: 6. The CDR3 runs to 14 residues. The chain's CDR3 is CASNPQGGNQPQHF. Written as DNA, the CDR3 is TGTGCCAGCAACCCACAGGGGGGGAATCAGCCCCAGCATTTT.

V gene TRBV7-2 combines with J gene TRBJ2-7; D is perhaps TRBD1 (5 bases). Per germline, CDR1 SGHTA and CDR2 FQGNSA. This CDR3 spans 17 amino acids. Trimming pared 4 bases from V and 6 bases from J, leaving 25 bases between. The CDR3 bases are TGTGCCAGCAGCTCGTTAGTTGTACAGGCCCTTAGAGGCGAGCAGTACTTC. Protein product: CASSSLVVQALRGEQYF.

J is TRBJ2-3 and V is TRBV7-2, with D possibly matching TRBD1 (5 bases). Trimming took 6 bases from V and 7 from J, leaving 14 bases between them. In germline, CDR1 is SGHTA, CDR2 FQGNSA. The CDR3 runs 13 residues. CDR3 protein: CASSSSRDHTQYF. CDR3 bases: TGTGCCAGCAGTTCTTCCAGGGATCATACGCAGTATTTT.

This chain connects TRBV9 to TRBJ1-3, with D possibly being TRBD1 (5 bases). Germline CDR1 is SGDLS and CDR2 is YYNGEE. This CDR3 comprises 15 residues. V was clipped by 0 bases and J by 7 bases, with 14 bases between them. The CDR3 is CASSVGGAGSNTIYF. CDR3 sequence (DNA): TGTGCCAGCAGCGTAGGGGGTGCAGGGTCGAACACCATATATTTT.